These 25 T cell receptor beta chains came from one sample sequenced in a study of T cell repertoires in cytomegalovirus infection. From the reads, TCRdb called clonotypes with MiXCR, one entry per CDR3 protein. Of 95,000 to 120,000 distinct CDR3 sequences in the sample, 30% to 35% are singletons; the top ten hold 41%. These receptors have no known antigen. The specimen comprised CD8+ T cells from cultured PBMCs, sampled from culture after CMV antigen stimulation. The receptor source for this set is a human donor in good health (CMV status not recorded). Some clones in this sample may be carry-over from other donors' samples.

Only a few counts were recorded for this clonotype. The genes are TRBV9 and TRBJ2-7, with TRBD2 identical over 7 bases. The CDR3 covers 16 residues. The J segment lost 7 bases and the V segment lost 3 bases, leaving 16 bases of the junction unmatched. CDR1 and CDR2 (germline): SGDLS, YYNGEE. Here the CDR3 reads CASSATERGTYGEQYF. In nucleotides, the CDR3 is TGTGCCAGCAGCGCGACTGAGCGGGGAACTTACGGGGAGCAGTACTTC.

V usage is TRBV7-8 and J usage is TRBJ1-1, with D maybe TRBD1 (6 bases). Deletions cut 3 bases from V and 0 bases from J, with 11 bases between. CDR1 SGHVS and CDR2 FQNEAQ come from the germline V gene. The length of the CDR3 is 15 residues. This CDR3 is CASSFPGTLNTEAFF. In DNA form, the CDR3 reads TGTGCCAGCAGCTTCCCCGGGACATTGAACACTGAAGCTTTCTTT.

This clonotype showed up just a few times. The chain links TRBV12-3 or TRBV12-4 to TRBJ1-5; TRBD1 agrees at 8 bases. This CDR3 contains 16 residues. V shed 0 bases, J shed 0 bases, and the junction held 1 base outside the gene matches. Here the CDR3 reads CASSLAGQDSNQPQHF. The CDR3 bases are TGTGCCAGCAGTTTAGCGGGACAGGATAGCAATCAGCCCCAGCATTTT.

This chain uses TRBV7-6 with TRBJ2-5, with 8 nucleotides matching TRBD1. Germline CDR1 is SGHVS and CDR2 is FNYEAQ. CDR3 length equals 17 residues. V lost 6 bases and J lost 3; bases outside the gene matches: 15. CDR3 coding DNA: TGTGCCAGCAGGGAGAACGGAAGGGACAGGACGGAAGAGACCCAGTACTTC. Translating it yields CASRENGRDRTEETQYF.

This clonotype was found a few times. The chain has TRBV7-6 and TRBJ1-5; D remains unclear. The CDR3 contains 14 residues. Germline V gives CDR1 SGHVS, CDR2 FNYEAQ. V was clipped by 1 base and J by 9 bases, with 13 bases between them. The CDR3 reads CASSLEVDLGPQHF. The CDR3 nucleotides are TGTGCCAGCAGCTTAGAGGTGGACTTGGGGCCCCAGCATTTT. Full variable domain (remainder filled in from reference TRBV7-6 and TRBJ1-5): GAGVSQSPRYKVTKRGQDVALRCDPISGHVSLYWYRQALGQGPEFLTYFNYEAQQDKSGLPNDRFSAERPEGSISTLTIQRTEQRDSAMYRCASSLEVDLGPQHFGDGTRLSIL.

The rearrangement joins TRBV20-1 to TRBJ1-5, with D perhaps matching TRBD1 (6 bases). The CDR3 has 15 amino acids. Trimming shortened V by 6 bases and J by 0 bases, and 15 bases separated the two germline ends. Germline V gene lookup returns CDR1 DFQATT and CDR2 SNEGSKA (reference sequence). For the CDR3, the DNA is TGCAGTGCCCCCAGGGGAGCTTATAGCAATCAGCCCCAGCATTTT. Its protein product is CSAPRGAYSNQPQHF.

This chain uses TRBV9 with TRBJ2-7, with 7 nucleotides matching TRBD1. CDR3 length: 13 residues. Per the germline V gene, CDR1 is SGDLS and CDR2 is YYNGEE. V lost 3 bases to trimming and J lost 3 bases; unmatched junction nucleotides: 3. The CDR3 DNA is TGTGCCAGCAGCGAGGGACAGAACTACGAGCAGTACTTC. Protein product: CASSEGQNYEQYF.

The DNA for the CDR3 is TGTGCCAGCAGTTTAATCAGCTATGGCTACACCTTC. Its translation is CASSLISYGYTF. The rearrangement links TRBV12-3 or TRBV12-4 to TRBJ1-2; no clear D. With 2 bases removed from V and 4 bases from J, the gap between germline ends came to 5 bases. The CDR3 covers 12 residues.

This clonotype occurred a few times. The V gene is TRBV20-1, the J gene TRBJ1-5; D might be TRBD1 (6 bases). The CDR3 has 16 residues. V lost 2 bases and J 0 bases, leaving 14 bases between the germline ends. The V gene's germline CDR1 is DFQATT and CDR2 SNEGSKA (reference sequence). This chain's CDR3 is CSARIPDSYSNQPQHF. CDR3 bases: TGCAGTGCTAGAATCCCGGACAGCTATAGCAATCAGCCCCAGCATTTT.

In its sample, this clonotype was seen a few times. The chain uses TRBV7-8 and TRBJ1-2, with D possibly being TRBD1 (5 bases). Germline V gene lookup returns CDR1 SGHVS and CDR2 FQNEAQ. This CDR3 contains 17 residues. V was shortened by 5 bases and J by 3 bases, with 22 bases between the two germline ends. CDR3 bases: TGTGCCAGCAGCCCAATAGGCTGGTCTAGGGGAGACTATGGCTACACCTTC. It is translated as CASSPIGWSRGDYGYTF.

This clonotype has only a few counts. This rearrangement joins TRBV7-4 to TRBJ1-5; D is perhaps TRBD1 (5 bases). The V gene lost 5 bases and the J gene lost 4 bases, with 24 bases spanning the gap. CDR1 and CDR2 from the germline V gene are SGHVT and SQSDAQ. This CDR3 is 18 amino acids long. CDR3 in DNA: TGTGCCAGCAGCCCTCGGGGCAGGAGATCATATTGTAATCAGCCCCAGCATTTT. Its protein product is CASSPRGRRSYCNQPQHF.

V and J are TRBV19 and TRBJ1-1; D might be TRBD1 (6 bases). The germline gives CDR1 LNHDA, CDR2 SQIVND (reference sequence). The CDR3 runs 15 residues. The V end was cut by 10 bases, the J end by 4 bases, with 22 bases between. The DNA for the CDR3 is TGTGCCACCGAGGGGTTCAGGGGCGGCGTCACTGAAGCTTTCTTT. Translated, it gives CATEGFRGGVTEAFF.

V is TRBV6-1 and J is TRBJ1-5, with 8 bases identical to TRBD1. The germline V gene encodes CDR1 MNHNS and CDR2 SASEGT. The CDR3 consists of 14 residues. V lost 1 base to trimming and J lost 7 bases; unmatched junction nucleotides: 3. This CDR3 reads CASSEGTGFQPQHF. The CDR3 coding sequence is TGTGCCAGCAGTGAAGGGACAGGGTTCCAGCCCCAGCATTTT.

V gene TRBV7-2 combines with J gene TRBJ2-1; 10 nucleotides match TRBD2. Per germline, CDR1 SGHTA and CDR2 FQGNSA. The V segment lost 4 bases and the J segment 0 bases; nucleotides outside the gene matches: 6. CDR3 size: 17 residues. CDR3 nucleotides: TGTGCCAGCAGCTCTCGGACTAGCGGAAGCTCCTACAATGAGCAGTTCTTC. It specifies CASSSRTSGSSYNEQFF.

The chain is built from TRBV20-1 and TRBJ2-1; 7 bases are a match to TRBD1. Germline-derived CDR1 and CDR2 are DFQATT and SNEGSKA (reference sequence). The CDR3 totals 15 residues. V was pared by 2 bases and J by 2 bases, with 6 bases of the junction left unmatched. The CDR3 DNA sequence: TGCAGTGCTAGATTGGGGACAGCTCCCTACAATGAGCAGTTCTTC. Protein sequence: CSARLGTAPYNEQFF.

CDR3 nucleotides: TGTGCCAGCAGCCAAGAGGGTAAAGGCACCGGGGGCAAAAACATTCAGTACTTC. Amino acids: CASSQEGKGTGGKNIQYF. The rearrangement joins TRBV3-1 to TRBJ2-4; D is possibly TRBD2 (6 bases). CDR3 length equals 18 residues. Germline-derived CDR1 and CDR2 are LGHDT and YNNKEL (reference sequence). Trimming removed 0 bases from V and 3 bases from J, with 18 bases in between.

Written as DNA, the CDR3 is TGTGCCAGCAGTCTCTCCGGGACAGAGCAGTTCTTC. It is translated as CASSLSGTEQFF. The chain employs TRBV12-3 or TRBV12-4 and TRBJ2-1; a possible D gene is TRBD1 (6 bases). V lost 5 bases to trimming and J lost 10 bases, with 12 bases between them. This CDR3 has 12 residues.

The chain combines TRBV28 with TRBJ2-5, with a weak D call TRBD1 (6 bases). The CDR3 spans 17 residues. Trimming pared 7 bases from V and 1 base from J, leaving 22 bases between. CDR1 and CDR2 (germline): MDHEN, SYDVKM. CDR3 amino acids: CASTPRGGSFAQETQYF. The CDR3 DNA reads as TGTGCCAGCACCCCCCGAGGGGGATCTTTCGCCCAAGAGACCCAGTACTTC.

This clonotype has just a few counts. This chain joins TRBV6-2 or TRBV6-3 and TRBJ1-5; weak D call: TRBD1 (5 bases). V was cut by 0 bases and J by 3 bases, with 12 bases left in between. Germline V gene sequence: CDR1 MNHEY, CDR2 SVGEGT. This CDR3 has 16 amino acids. As DNA, the CDR3 is TGTGCCAGCAGTTACTCGAAAATGGGGGACAATCAGCCCCAGCATTTT. Its protein is CASSYSKMGDNQPQHF.

This clonotype appeared a few times. This sequence joins TRBV28 and TRBJ1-4; D gene ambiguous. CDR3 length equals 14 residues. V shed 2 bases and J shed 4 bases, with 8 bases lying between them. The germline CDR1 and CDR2 sequences are MDHEN and SYDVKM. In DNA form, the CDR3 reads TGTGCCAGCAGTTTAGGGCGGCTTAATGAAAAACTGTTTTTT. Amino acids: CASSLGRLNEKLFF.

The CDR3 DNA follows: TGTGCCAGCAGCTTAGGCGGGGGCCTTGACTACAATGAGCAGTTCTTC. Translation: CASSLGGGLDYNEQFF. The V and J genes are TRBV7-9 and TRBJ2-1; TRBD2 might be the D (7 bases). The V gene lost 1 base and the J gene lost 3 bases, with 13 bases spanning the gap. CDR1 is SEHNR, CDR2 FQNEAQ, per germline (reference sequence). This CDR3 region has 16 residues.

The chain links TRBV6-1 to TRBJ1-5; D gene uncertain. V lost 1 base and J lost 7, with 14 bases in between. This CDR3 is 15 amino acids long. Germline assignment: CDR1 MNHNS and CDR2 SASEGT. In DNA form, the CDR3 reads TGTGCCAGCAGTGAAGTGGAGCAGATTCCGCAGCCCCAGCATTTT. Translation: CASSEVEQIPQPQHF.

This clonotype was recorded at least ten times. This sequence joins TRBV7-2 and TRBJ2-6, with 9 bases fitting TRBD2. This CDR3 is built from 19 residues. Germline lookup yields CDR1 SGHTA and CDR2 FQGNSA. Unmatched junction bases numbered 6, after V lost 0 bases and J lost 0 bases. CDR3 sequence (DNA): TGTGCCAGCAGCTTAGCCCCTAGCGGGGTACCCTCTGGGGCCAACGTCCTGACTTTC. It is translated as CASSLAPSGVPSGANVLTF.

This chain uses TRBV10-3 with TRBJ2-7; TRBD1 aligns across 10 bases. The CDR3 totals 12 residues. The ends lost 8 bases at V and 2 bases at J; junction bases unmatched: 0. In germline, CDR1 is ENHRY, CDR2 SYGVKD. The CDR3 DNA follows: TGTGCCATCGGACAGGGGGCCTACGAGCAGTACTTC. It yields the protein CAIGQGAYEQYF.

This chain links TRBV7-9 with TRBJ2-3; D gene uncertain. The CDR3 is made up of 14 amino acids. V lost 6 bases, J lost 2 bases, and 12 bases lay in between. CDR1 is SEHNR and CDR2 is FQNEAQ in the germline V gene (reference sequence). In DNA, the CDR3 is TGTGCCAGCAGGACCGGTGTGTTCACAGATACGCAGTATTTT. It specifies CASRTGVFTDTQYF. The full variable domain, its missing parts supplied by reference TRBV7-9 and TRBJ2-3, is DTGVSQNPRHKITKRGQNVTFRCDPISEHNRLYWYRQTLGQGPEFLTYFQNEAQLEKSRLLSDRFSAERPKGSFSTLEIQRTEQGDSAMYLCASRTGVFTDTQYFGPGTRLTVL.